Listed here are 9 T cell receptor beta chains from one sample, sequenced in a study of regulatory T cells in long-lasting Graves disease. Both iRepertoire HTBI primers and Arm-PCR of CDR3 regions were used to build the TCR beta libraries. TCRdb reprocessed the multiplex PCR reads via MiXCR and lists one record per CDR3 protein. The sample carries about 220,000 distinct CDR3 sequences, approximately 19% recorded once. The time point: newly diagnosed GD, antithyroid drugs for less than 3 months. Preparation of the TCR library used RNA extracted from PBMCs. The data were also submitted as part of a second study, on T cells in Graves' hyperthyroidism and ophthalmopathy.

Sequencing used peripheral blood mononuclear cells (PBMCs), obtained at new diagnosis, from a patient treated with antithyroid drugs. The receptors were gathered from a young woman with Graves disease.

For this clonotype: A far larger clone is only one base removed, so a read error is likely. V is TRBV6-1 and J is TRBJ2-5; D uncertain. Per germline, CDR1 MNHNS and CDR2 SASEGT. The CDR3 contains 12 residues. The CDR3 DNA follows: TGTGCCAGCTCCGCAATACAAGAGGCCCAGTACTTC. Its protein is CASSAIQEAQYF.

This clonotype was counted many times. The gene calls are TRBV12-3 or TRBV12-4 and TRBJ2-7; the match to TRBD2 covers 7 bases. V shed 2 bases and J 2 bases; nucleotides not matched to a gene: 6. CDR3 length equals 15 residues. CDR3 DNA: TGTGCCAGCAGTTTACGCGGACTAGTGGCCTACGAGCAGTACTTC. Its protein product is CASSLRGLVAYEQYF.

This clonotype was recorded many times. The gene calls are TRBV28 and TRBJ1-2; D gene ambiguous. Per the germline V gene, CDR1 is MDHEN and CDR2 is SYDVKM. The CDR3 runs to 14 residues. Deletions cut 7 bases from V and 4 bases from J, with 16 bases between. The CDR3 here is CASTVKGPAYGYTF. CDR3 DNA: TGTGCCAGCACGGTTAAGGGCCCCGCCTATGGCTACACCTTC.

This clonotype appeared many times. The chain combines TRBV7-3 with TRBJ2-1; D possibly corresponds to TRBD2 (6 bases). Germline V gene lookup returns CDR1 SGHTA and CDR2 FQGTGA. Trimming left V 2 bases short and J 7 bases short, with 12 bases between. The CDR3 length is 14 residues. This chain's CDR3 is CASSLPGGQNEQFF. The CDR3, as DNA: TGTGCCAGCAGCTTACCAGGAGGGCAGAATGAGCAGTTCTTC.

This clonotype was counted many times. This rearrangement joins TRBV28 to TRBJ2-3; no clear D gene. The germline gives CDR1 MDHEN, CDR2 SYDVKM. CDR3 size: 11 residues. Trimming took 4 bases from V and 7 from J, leaving 6 bases between them. The DNA for the CDR3 is TGTGCCAGCAGTTCCGTCCATACGCAGTATTTT. Its translation is CASSSVHTQYF.

At least ten counts were recorded for this clonotype. J is TRBJ2-1 and V is TRBV19; TRBD2 matches at 11 bases. The ends lost 6 bases at V and 4 bases at J; junction bases unmatched: 8. The germline V gene has CDR1 LNHDA and CDR2 SQIVND (reference sequence). The CDR3 covers 16 residues. The CDR3 DNA reads TGTGCCAGTAGCACTCCCGGGACTAGCGGATACAATGAGCAGTTCTTC. Residues: CASSTPGTSGYNEQFF.

With regard to this clonotype: A much larger clone is a single base away; this may be a read error. The chain couples TRBV2 to TRBJ2-1; D may correspond to TRBD1 or TRBD2 (6 bases each). The CDR3 spans 14 residues. Germline V CDR1 and CDR2: SNHLY, FYNNEI. The CDR3 nucleotides read TGTCCCAGCAGGTTAGACAAGGGGGGCAATGAGCAGTTCTTC. Its protein product is CPSRLDKGGNEQFF.

This clonotype was seen at least ten times. The DNA for the CDR3 is TGTGCCAGCAGTGAATACTACTACACCGGGGAGCTGTTTTTT. Translating it yields CASSEYYYTGELFF. The genes are TRBV6-2 or TRBV6-3 and TRBJ2-2, with no clear D. The ends were cut back, 5 bases at V and 3 bases at J, with 10 bases in the middle. The CDR3 sequence is 14 residues long. Germline V CDR1 and CDR2: MNHEY, SVGEGT.

The rearrangement joins TRBV7-8 to TRBJ1-3, with D tentatively TRBD1 (5 bases). Germline CDR1 and CDR2: SGHVS and FQNEAQ. The CDR3 covers 17 residues. The V gene lost 0 bases and the J gene lost 2 bases, with 14 bases spanning the gap. The CDR3 sequence is CASSLAPPGAAGNTIYF. DNA of the CDR3: TGTGCCAGCAGCTTAGCGCCTCCCGGGGCTGCTGGAAACACCATATATTTT.